These 28 T cell receptor beta chains originate from one sample sequenced in a study of cytomegalovirus exposure and HLA in healthy donors. Primers: 60 Vbeta forward and 13 Jbeta reverse. The protocol was immunoSEQ multiplex PCR, while the TCRdb copy is restricted to in-frame clones and leaves out a portion. The profile shows about 130,000 clones, about 86% of them singletons. Sequenced sample: PBMCs. The receptors come from a man between 18 and 35 years old in good health and CMV-seronegative.

This clone showed up just once. The CDR3 loop is CASSGTSGGLTDTQYF. The CDR3 DNA sequence: TGTGCCAGCAGCGGGACTAGCGGGGGTTTGACAGATACGCAGTATTTT. The rearrangement uses TRBV9 and TRBJ2-3; 13 nucleotides match TRBD2. Trimming cost V 3 bases and J 3 bases; bases outside gene matches: 4. This CDR3 has 16 amino acids. CDR1 and CDR2 from the germline V gene are SGDLS and YYNGEE.

The genes are TRBV6-4 and TRBJ2-2, with 7 nucleotides matching TRBD1. CDR1 is MRHNA and CDR2 is SNTAGT in the germline V gene. Trimming took 8 bases from V and 5 from J; bases not matched to a gene: 8. The CDR3 is 14 residues long. The CDR3 DNA is TGTGCCAGCGCTGTCACAGGGGAGACCGGGGAGCTGTTTTTT. This translates into CASAVTGETGELFF.

The V gene is TRBV29-1, the J gene TRBJ1-5; D is perhaps TRBD1 (5 bases). This CDR3 comprises 14 residues. Looked up from germline, CDR1 is SQVTM and CDR2 is ANQGSEA. The CDR3 nucleotides are TGCACCACCCGGGGGGGGTGGAGCAATCAGCCCCAGCATTTT. It encodes CTTRGGWSNQPQHF.

The chain combines TRBV4-1 with TRBJ2-7, with D perhaps matching TRBD2 (5 bases). Trimming left V 5 bases short and J 4 bases short, with 15 bases between. Germline values: CDR1 MGHRA, CDR2 YSYEKL. The CDR3 totals 14 residues. The CDR3 nucleotides read TGCGCCAGCAGCGTACCATCGGACTCTTACGAGCAGTACTTC. Translation gives CASSVPSDSYEQYF.

The chain is built from TRBV6-5 and TRBJ1-5; TRBD1 agrees at 9 bases. The germline CDR1 and CDR2 sequences are MNHEY and SVGAGI. V trimming: 5 bases; J trimming: 3 bases; junction bases outside the gene matches: 5. The CDR3 has 15 amino acids. As DNA, the CDR3 is TGTGCCAGCAGTCCCGGGACAGGGAACAATCAGCCCCAGCATTTT. As protein: CASSPGTGNNQPQHF.

This chain connects TRBV28 to TRBJ1-6; the match to TRBD1 covers 8 bases. The V gene end was trimmed by 4 bases and the J gene end by 7 bases; junction bases not matched to a gene: 6. Germline values: CDR1 MDHEN, CDR2 SYDVKM. This CDR3 has 15 residues. The CDR3 here is CASSSVRDRNSPLHF. The CDR3 DNA sequence: TGTGCCAGCAGTTCCGTCCGGGACAGGAATTCACCCCTCCACTTT.

This clone was recorded only once. The chain has TRBV29-1 and TRBJ1-6; D is possibly TRBD1 (5 bases). Looked up from germline, CDR1 is SQVTM and CDR2 is ANQGSEA. The ends were cut back, 5 bases at V and 8 bases at J, with 22 bases in the middle. The CDR3 length is 16 residues. DNA for the CDR3: TGCAGCGTTCAAACTGTGGGAGGGGTTGGGGATTCACCCCTCCACTTT. As protein: CSVQTVGGVGDSPLHF.

The chain combines TRBV6-9 with TRBJ2-1; TRBD2 matches at 12 bases. Germline trimming cut 5 bases from V and 7 bases from J; bases unmatched to any gene: 24. This CDR3 has 21 residues. The germline V gene encodes CDR1 MNHGY and CDR2 SVAAGI. CDR3 region: CASSLSHPSGGVILNRNEQFF. The DNA for the CDR3 is TGTGCCAGCAGTCTTTCTCATCCTAGCGGGGGGGTAATTCTTAATCGGAATGAGCAGTTCTTC.

V usage is TRBV19 and J usage is TRBJ1-2; a possible D gene is TRBD1 (6 bases). Germline CDR1 is LNHDA and CDR2 is SQIVND (reference sequence). This CDR3 is built from 11 residues. With 8 bases removed from V and 7 bases from J, the gap between germline ends came to 11 bases. CDR3 sequence: CASHYRAGYTF. The CDR3 DNA follows: TGTGCCAGTCATTACAGGGCTGGCTACACCTTC. Variable domain in full (rest from reference TRBV19 and TRBJ1-2): DGGITQSPKYLFRKEGQNVTLSCEQNLNHDAMYWYRQDPGQGLRLIYYSQIVNDFQKGDIAEGYSVSREKKESFPLTVTSAQKNPTAFYLCASHYRAGYTFGSGTRLTVV.

This chain links TRBV13 with TRBJ1-1; the D is unclear. In germline, CDR1 is PRHDT, CDR2 FYEKMQ (reference sequence). V lost 4 bases, J lost 4 bases, and 16 bases lay in between. The CDR3 loop spans 15 amino acids. The CDR3 loop reads CASSSLGVGSTEAFF. The CDR3 nucleotides are TGTGCCAGCAGCTCGTTGGGAGTTGGGAGCACTGAAGCTTTCTTT.

V usage is TRBV6-1 and J usage is TRBJ1-2, with a tentative D call TRBD1 (6 bases). CDR3 size: 12 residues. Germline values: CDR1 MNHNS, CDR2 SASEGT. Trimming removed 7 bases from V and 4 bases from J, with 10 bases in between. The CDR3: CASKGGSYGYTF. CDR3 DNA sequence: TGTGCCAGCAAGGGGGGGTCCTATGGCTACACCTTC.

The J gene is TRBJ1-4, the V gene TRBV6-1, with D tentatively TRBD1 (6 bases). Germline V gene lookup returns CDR1 MNHNS and CDR2 SASEGT. The CDR3 covers 13 residues. The V and J ends lost 6 bases and 8 bases respectively, with 13 bases between them. The CDR3 loop reads CASSETGLEKLFF. CDR3 coding DNA: TGTGCCAGCAGCGAAACAGGGTTGGAAAAACTGTTTTTT.

This clone turned up a few times. The gene calls are TRBV7-2 and TRBJ1-2; the D gene is possibly TRBD1 (5 bases). Germline assignment: CDR1 SGHTA and CDR2 FQGNSA. CDR3 length: 14 amino acids. Trimming shortened V by 6 bases and J by 7 bases, and 18 bases separated the two germline ends. This CDR3 reads CASSRGGTGGGYTF. CDR3 coding DNA: TGTGCCAGCAGTCGGGGGGGGACGGGAGGTGGCTACACCTTC.

V gene TRBV19 combines with J gene TRBJ1-6, with a weak D call TRBD1 (5 bases). The V and J ends lost 2 bases and 7 bases respectively, with 9 bases between them. Germline V gives CDR1 LNHDA, CDR2 SQIVND (reference sequence). The CDR3 is made up of 14 amino acids. The CDR3 protein is CASSIITGNSPLHF. The CDR3 coding sequence is TGTGCCAGTAGTATAATTACAGGAAATTCACCCCTCCACTTT.

This chain connects TRBV9 to TRBJ1-1; D possibly corresponds to TRBD1 (6 bases). The CDR3 covers 16 residues. Germline assignment: CDR1 SGDLS and CDR2 YYNGEE. The germline V and J ends were trimmed by 3 bases and 0 bases, with 15 bases remaining between them. In nucleotides, the CDR3 is TGTGCCAGCAGCGGGCTCATAACAGGGATGAACACTGAAGCTTTCTTT. As protein: CASSGLITGMNTEAFF.

The V gene is TRBV10-1, the J gene TRBJ2-1; TRBD2 aligns across 12 bases. V lost 6 bases and J lost 6; bases outside the gene matches: 15. Germline loops: CDR1 WNHNN, CDR2 SYGVQD (reference sequence). This CDR3 comprises 18 residues. CDR3 nucleotides: TGCGCCAGCAGAGACCACGATCTACTAGCGGGGGGACCCAATGAGCAGTTCTTC. The encoded protein is CASRDHDLLAGGPNEQFF.

This rearrangement joins TRBV30 to TRBJ1-1; D gene uncertain. Germline V lookup: CDR1 GTSNPN, CDR2 SVGIG (reference sequence). This CDR3 region has 12 residues. The V end lost 0 bases, the J end lost 8 bases, and 10 bases lay between the germline ends. The CDR3 sequence: CAWSVGTAEAFF. The CDR3 region has the DNA TGTGCCTGGAGTGTAGGTACAGCAGAAGCTTTCTTT.

In its sample, this clone was seen once. The chain carries TRBV9 and TRBJ2-1; 9 nucleotides line up with TRBD1. V dropped 3 bases and J dropped 11; count of bases not matched to a gene: 12. Germline assignment: CDR1 SGDLS and CDR2 YYNGEE. This CDR3 has 15 residues. The CDR3 coding sequence is TGTGCCAGCAGCGCACCCGGGACAGGGTCAGTCAAGCAGTTCTTC. Translating gives CASSAPGTGSVKQFF.

The chain joins TRBV15 to TRBJ1-2; TRBD1 matches at 8 bases. Losses at the gene ends were 3 bases for V and 4 bases for J; bases not matched to a gene: 10. The CDR3 is 16 residues long. Germline assignment: CDR1 LNHNV and CDR2 YYDKDF (reference sequence). In DNA form, the CDR3 reads TGTGCCACCAGCAGTGAAAGGACAGGGCCAAGCTATGGCTACACCTTC. This sequence encodes CATSSERTGPSYGYTF.

This clone was counted once. The J gene is TRBJ2-5, the V gene TRBV5-8, with TRBD2 as a possible D gene (6 bases). CDR3 length: 14 residues. V shed 3 bases and J shed 1 base, with 10 bases lying between them. The germline V gene has CDR1 SGHTS and CDR2 YDEGEE. The CDR3 protein is CASSWGLIQETQYF. The CDR3, as DNA: TGTGCCAGCAGCTGGGGACTCATCCAAGAGACCCAGTACTTC.

The chain links TRBV7-6 to TRBJ2-7; D call uncertain. V lost 3 bases, J lost 1 base, and 10 bases lay in between. Germline values: CDR1 SGHVS, CDR2 FNYEAQ. This CDR3 comprises 14 residues. CDR3 loop: CASSFEPTSYEQYF. The CDR3 DNA follows: TGTGCCAGCAGCTTCGAGCCGACTTCCTACGAGCAGTACTTC.

V gene TRBV6-5 combines with J gene TRBJ1-1; the D gene is possibly TRBD1 (5 bases). Germline V gene sequence: CDR1 MNHEY, CDR2 SVGAGI. The CDR3 extends over 13 amino acids. Deletions cut 7 bases from V and 1 base from J, with 10 bases between. The CDR3 sequence: CASIGGKNTEAFF. In DNA, the CDR3 is TGTGCCAGCATCGGGGGAAAGAACACTGAAGCTTTCTTT.

The V call is TRBV10-2, the J call TRBJ2-3; 11 nucleotides match TRBD2. The CDR3 length is 17 residues. From germline, CDR1 is WSHSY and CDR2 SAAADI. The junction had 9 bases not matched to a gene; V was cut back by 6 bases and J by 1 base. As DNA, the CDR3 is TGCGCCAGCAGCACTCTACTAGCGGGGGCCCGCACAGATACGCAGTATTTT. It encodes CASSTLLAGARTDTQYF.

The CDR3 nucleotides read TGTGCCAGCAGATTACAGGGGGCTAATGAAAAACTGTTTTTT. Translated: CASRLQGANEKLFF. The chain uses TRBV27 and TRBJ1-4, with 8 bases lining up with TRBD1. The junction had 3 bases not matched to a gene; V was cut back by 6 bases and J by 3 bases. This CDR3 spans 14 amino acids. Per the germline V gene, CDR1 is MNHEY and CDR2 is SMNVEV (reference sequence). Combining the CDR3 with reference TRBV27 and TRBJ1-4 gives the whole variable domain EAQVTQNPRYLITVTGKKLTVTCSQNMNHEYMSWYRQDPGLGLRQIYYSMNVEVTDKGDVPEGYKVSRKEKRNFPLILESPSPNQTSLYFCASRLQGANEKLFFGSGTQLSVL.

This clone was observed a handful of times. The rearrangement links TRBV7-2 to TRBJ1-1, with D uncertain. V was trimmed by 5 bases and J by 3 bases, leaving 16 bases between them. Germline V gene data show CDR1 as SGHTA and CDR2 as FQGNSA. The CDR3 runs 15 residues. This CDR3 is CASSIDGYYDTEAFF. DNA of the CDR3: TGTGCCAGCAGCATCGACGGTTACTACGACACTGAAGCTTTCTTT.

The chain combines TRBV7-3 with TRBJ1-1; 7 bases align to TRBD1. The CDR3 has 13 residues. Germline V gives CDR1 SGHTA, CDR2 FQGTGA. V lost 4 bases and J lost 6; bases outside the gene matches: 5. The CDR3 reads CASSSTGSSEAFF. The CDR3 DNA reads as TGTGCCAGCAGCTCGACAGGGTCTTCTGAAGCTTTCTTT.

The chain employs TRBV7-9 and TRBJ1-3; TRBD1 matches at 10 bases. The trim removed 5 bases at V and 4 bases at J, leaving 8 bases unmatched. The CDR3 covers 16 residues. The germline CDR1 and CDR2 sequences are SEHNR and FQNEAQ (reference sequence). CDR3 DNA sequence: TGTGCCAGCAGCCCCAGAAGACAGGGGGCCGGAAACACCATATATTTT. Encoded protein: CASSPRRQGAGNTIYF.

V and J are TRBV18 and TRBJ1-1; 7 positions agree with TRBD1. The J segment lost 5 bases and the V segment lost 3 bases, leaving 6 bases of the junction unmatched. The CDR3 loop spans 14 amino acids. CDR1 and CDR2 from the germline V gene are KGHSH and LQKENI. The CDR3 DNA reads TGTGCCAGCTCACCTAAAACAGGGGAAACTGAAGCTTTCTTT. Its protein is CASSPKTGETEAFF. The variable domain in full, with the rest retrieved from reference TRBV18 and TRBJ1-1, is NAGVMQNPRHLVRRRGQEARLRCSPMKGHSHVYWYRQLPEEGLKFMVYLQKENIIDESGMPKERFSAEFPKEGPSILRIQQVVRGDSAAYFCASSPKTGETEAFFGQGTRLTVV.